Below are 27 T cell receptor beta chains sequenced from a single sample in a study of cytomegalovirus exposure and HLA in healthy donors. Both 60 Vbeta primers and 13 Jbeta primers went into the PCR. The method was immunoSEQ multiplex PCR; TCRdb's version includes in-frame clones alone and lacks a portion of them. The table lists some 91,000 clones, roughly 60% of them singletons. The material sequenced was PBMCs. Every receptor here comes from a human donor in good health.

The rearrangement links TRBV9 to TRBJ2-5; 10 bases are a match to TRBD1. The CDR3 sequence is 15 residues long. The germline V gene encodes CDR1 SGDLS and CDR2 YYNGEE. V lost 4 bases and J lost 5; bases outside the gene matches: 8. This CDR3 reads CASSTHGTGEETQYF. CDR3 coding DNA: TGTGCCAGCAGCACTCACGGGACAGGGGAGGAGACCCAGTACTTC.

The chain is built from TRBV9 and TRBJ2-3, with 8 bases that match TRBD2. The CDR3 extends over 15 amino acids. V dropped 2 bases and J dropped 3; count of bases not matched to a gene: 5. CDR1 is SGDLS and CDR2 is YYNGEE in the germline V gene. CDR3 nucleotide sequence: TGTGCCAGCAGCGTCTACGGGGGGGCAACAGATACGCAGTATTTT. It specifies CASSVYGGATDTQYF.

This clone was seen a handful of times. The V and J genes are TRBV30 and TRBJ1-6; 7 bases match TRBD1. The V gene's germline CDR1 is GTSNPN and CDR2 SVGIG (reference sequence). The CDR3 runs 16 residues. J gave up 8 bases and V 3 bases, and 13 bases lay outside the gene matches. This CDR3 is CAWSGTVSSNYSPLHF. The CDR3 nucleotides are TGTGCCTGGAGCGGGACAGTTTCATCCAATTATTCACCCCTCCACTTT.

In this sample, this clone turned up once. The V gene is TRBV29-1, the J gene TRBJ2-3, with D perhaps TRBD1 (6 bases). V lost 7 bases to trimming and J lost 0 bases, with 14 bases between them. Looked up from germline, CDR1 is SQVTM and CDR2 is ANQGSEA. CDR3 size: 14 residues. DNA for the CDR3: TGCAGCGCCATCCCTGGACAGAGCACAGATACGCAGTATTTT. Translated, it gives CSAIPGQSTDTQYF.

The chain couples TRBV7-3 to TRBJ1-2, with D hard to call. Germline V lookup: CDR1 SGHTA, CDR2 FQGTGA. The germline V and J ends were trimmed by 5 bases and 4 bases, with 14 bases remaining between them. The CDR3 extends over 14 amino acids. For the CDR3, the DNA is TGTGCCAGCAGCCCATGGTCGGGTAGCTATGGCTACACCTTC. Protein product: CASSPWSGSYGYTF.

This chain connects TRBV4-1 to TRBJ2-2; D is unclear. The CDR3 sequence is 15 residues long. V shed 1 base and J shed 5 bases, with 11 bases lying between them. CDR1 is MGHRA and CDR2 is YSYEKL in the germline V gene. CDR3 region: CASSQVPRRTGELFF. CDR3 in DNA: TGCGCCAGCAGCCAAGTACCACGTCGGACCGGGGAGCTGTTTTTT.

In regard to this clone: Different DNA sequences within this sample yield the same CDR3. The chain uses TRBV5-1 and TRBJ2-6; D remains unclear. The CDR3 totals 15 residues. Germline CDR1 is SGHRS and CDR2 is YFSETQ. The V end lost 0 bases, the J end lost 2 bases, and 6 bases lay between the germline ends. The DNA for the CDR3 is TGCGCCAGCAGCTTGGATCGGGCTGGGGCCAACGTCCTGACTTTC. It specifies CASSLDRAGANVLTF.

The V gene is TRBV7-9, the J gene TRBJ2-4; a possible D gene is TRBD2 (5 bases). V shed 3 bases and J shed 0 bases, with 9 bases lying between them. The CDR3 contains 15 residues. CDR1 and CDR2 from the germline V gene are SEHNR and FQNEAQ (reference sequence). This CDR3 reads CASSLYGGAKNIQYF. The CDR3 nucleotides read TGTGCCAGCAGCTTGTATGGAGGAGCCAAAAACATTCAGTACTTC.

The rearrangement joins TRBV19 to TRBJ1-5; 10 bases align to TRBD1. This CDR3 contains 16 residues. The J segment lost 0 bases and the V segment lost 10 bases, leaving 9 bases of the junction unmatched. Germline V gene lookup returns CDR1 LNHDA and CDR2 SQIVND (reference sequence). This CDR3 reads CATSDRGRNSNQPQHF. The CDR3, as DNA: TGTGCCACTTCGGACAGGGGGAGGAATAGCAATCAGCCCCAGCATTTT.

The rearrangement joins TRBV6-4 to TRBJ2-3; 8 positions match TRBD2. J was trimmed by 3 bases and V by 5 bases; bases with no gene match: 4. Germline CDR1 and CDR2: MRHNA and SNTAGT. CDR3 length: 14 residues. The CDR3 sequence is CASSPSGGTDTQYF. CDR3 DNA: TGTGCCAGCAGTCCCAGCGGGGGAACAGATACGCAGTATTTT.

This sequence joins TRBV19 and TRBJ2-2; the match to TRBD1 covers 8 bases. The junction had 4 bases not matched to a gene; V was cut back by 7 bases and J by 0 bases. Germline V lookup: CDR1 LNHDA, CDR2 SQIVND (reference sequence). The CDR3 is 15 residues long. The CDR3 DNA follows: TGTGCCAGTATTAGGGGACAGGCGAACACCGGGGAGCTGTTTTTT. Amino acids: CASIRGQANTGELFF.

The gene calls are TRBV15 and TRBJ1-2, with TRBD1 as a possible D gene (5 bases). Per germline, CDR1 LNHNV and CDR2 YYDKDF (reference sequence). The CDR3 is 15 residues long. V lost 0 bases to trimming and J lost 5 bases, with 13 bases between them. The DNA of the CDR3 is TGTGCCACCAGCAGAGACGCGGAGACAGATTATGGCTACACCTTC. It specifies CATSRDAETDYGYTF. The full variable domain, in which reference TRBV15 and TRBJ1-2 provide the parts outside the CDR3, is DAMVIQNPRYQVTQFGKPVTLSCSQTLNHNVMYWYQQKSSQAPKLLFHYYDKDFNNEADTPDNFQSRRPNTSFCFLDIRSPGLGDTAMYLCATSRDAETDYGYTFGSGTRLTVV.

In regard to this clone: Distinct nucleotide sequences in the sample also encode this CDR3. This rearrangement joins TRBV18 to TRBJ1-6; D perhaps matches TRBD1 (6 bases). The germline V gene encodes CDR1 KGHSH and CDR2 LQKENI. CDR3 length equals 15 residues. The V end was cut by 9 bases, the J end by 7 bases, with 19 bases between. Written as DNA, the CDR3 is TGTGCCAGTTCCCCATCGGCAGGGGAAAATTCACCCCTCCACTTT. Encoded protein: CASSPSAGENSPLHF.

The chain links TRBV14 to TRBJ1-1; the D gene is possibly TRBD1 (5 bases). From germline, CDR1 is SGHDN and CDR2 FVKESK. This CDR3 contains 16 residues. With 4 bases removed from V and 6 bases from J, the gap between germline ends came to 21 bases. CDR3 coding DNA: TGTGCCAGCAGCCCCCCGGGGGGGAACGTCTTAGCTGAAGCTTTCTTT. Its protein is CASSPPGGNVLAEAFF.

The chain recombines TRBV2 with TRBJ2-2; 11 positions agree with TRBD2. The CDR3 spans 19 residues. Germline V gives CDR1 SNHLY, CDR2 FYNNEI. Trimming took 4 bases from V and 0 from J; bases not matched to a gene: 10. DNA for the CDR3: TGTGCCAGCAGTGGCGGTCTAGCGGGGGGTCGATCGAACACCGGGGAGCTGTTTTTT. Its protein product is CASSGGLAGGRSNTGELFF.

The rearrangement joins TRBV6-6 to TRBJ2-7; TRBD1 agrees at 8 bases. Losses at the gene ends were 2 bases for V and 4 bases for J; bases not matched to a gene: 7. CDR3 size: 15 residues. Germline CDR1 is MNHNY and CDR2 is SVGAGI (reference sequence). The CDR3 region is CASSYRDRLLYEQYF. The CDR3 DNA sequence: TGTGCCAGCAGTTACCGGGACAGGTTATTATACGAGCAGTACTTC.

This clone has only a few counts. The CDR3 sequence: CASSGPGEGYTF. The CDR3 nucleotides are TGTGCCAGCAGCGGACCGGGAGAAGGCTACACCTTC. The chain combines TRBV6-5 with TRBJ1-2, with D unresolved. The CDR3 runs 12 residues. Germline V gives CDR1 MNHEY, CDR2 SVGAGI. V lost 6 bases and J lost 8, with 13 bases in between.

V and J are TRBV11-2 and TRBJ2-7, with 13 bases identical to TRBD2. The CDR3 length is 18 residues. J gave up 3 bases and V 5 bases, and 13 bases lay outside the gene matches. Germline CDR1 and CDR2: SGHAT and FQNNGV. This CDR3 is CASSLRSTSGGVIYEQYF. DNA of the CDR3: TGTGCCAGCAGCCTCAGATCTACTAGCGGGGGGGTTATCTACGAGCAGTACTTC. Drawing the rest from reference TRBV11-2 and TRBJ2-7, the complete variable domain is EAGVAQSPRYKIIEKRQSVAFWCNPISGHATLYWYQQILGQGPKLLIQFQNNGVVDDSQLPKDRFSAERLKGVDSTLKIQPAKLEDSAVYLCASSLRSTSGGVIYEQYFGPGTRLTVT.

This clone was counted once. The V call is TRBV18, the J call TRBJ2-4; D may be TRBD2 (7 bases). The CDR3 sequence is 19 residues long. V shed 3 bases and J shed 1 base, with 22 bases lying between them. Per germline, CDR1 KGHSH and CDR2 LQKENI. The CDR3 DNA reads as TGTGCCAGCTCACCGACCCGGATCGCAGGGGAGGGTGCCAAAAACATTCAGTACTTC. It is translated as CASSPTRIAGEGAKNIQYF.

The CDR3 sequence: CAISETQGGGNTGELFF. CDR3 bases: TGTGCCATCAGTGAGACACAGGGTGGCGGGAACACCGGGGAGCTGTTTTTT. This chain uses TRBV10-3 with TRBJ2-2, with a tentative D call TRBD1 (6 bases). CDR3 length: 17 residues. The V gene's germline CDR1 is ENHRY and CDR2 SYGVKD. Trimming pared 2 bases from V and 1 base from J, leaving 14 bases between.

The chain links TRBV5-1 to TRBJ1-3, with D hard to call. CDR1 is SGHRS and CDR2 is YFSETQ in the germline V gene. Trimming removed 0 bases at V and 0 bases at J, with 7 bases between. The CDR3 has 15 residues. The CDR3 sequence is CASSLARDSGNTIYF. CDR3 nucleotide sequence: TGCGCCAGCAGCTTGGCCCGGGACTCTGGAAACACCATATATTTT.

This chain links TRBV5-1 with TRBJ2-1; 7 bases agree with TRBD1. This CDR3 is built from 14 residues. CDR1 SGHRS and CDR2 YFSETQ come from the germline V gene. The V segment lost 2 bases and the J segment 15 bases; nucleotides outside the gene matches: 14. For the CDR3, the DNA is TGCGCCAGCAGCTTTGATGGACAGGTTAGGGATCGGTTCTTC. This translates into CASSFDGQVRDRFF.

The rearrangement uses TRBV18 and TRBJ2-7; D uncertain. Germline CDR1 and CDR2: KGHSH and LQKENI. The CDR3 runs to 14 residues. Trimming pared 2 bases from V and 0 bases from J, leaving 8 bases between. The CDR3 loop is CASSPSQASYEQYV. The CDR3 DNA follows: TGTGCCAGCTCACCAAGTCAGGCCTCCTACGAGCAGTACGTC.

This sequence joins TRBV25-1 and TRBJ2-5, with D tentatively TRBD2 (5 bases). V lost 5 bases and J 4 bases, leaving 14 bases between the germline ends. Germline CDR1 is MGHDK and CDR2 is SYGVNS. The CDR3 extends over 14 amino acids. The CDR3 DNA reads as TGTGCCAGCAGTCCCGCGAGGGTCAGAGAGACCCAGTACTTC. The encoded protein is CASSPARVRETQYF.

This clone was counted a single time. The V call is TRBV5-4, the J call TRBJ2-3, with 7 positions matching TRBD1. There are 15 residues in the CDR3. Germline assignment: CDR1 SGHNT and CDR2 YYREEE (reference sequence). Losses at the gene ends were 2 bases for V and 1 base for J; bases not matched to a gene: 4. The CDR3 reads CASSFLGGGTDTQYF. The CDR3 DNA reads as TGTGCCAGCAGCTTCCTAGGGGGCGGCACAGATACGCAGTATTTT.

CDR3 sequence reads: CASSQFPRASGANVLTF. DNA for the CDR3: TGTGCCAGCAGCCAATTCCCCAGGGCCTCTGGGGCCAACGTCCTGACTTTC. The chain recombines TRBV7-6 with TRBJ2-6; TRBD1 is a possible D gene (5 bases). This CDR3 has 17 amino acids. Germline V gene lookup returns CDR1 SGHVS and CDR2 FNYEAQ. The ends were cut back, 5 bases at V and 0 bases at J, with 14 bases in the middle.

The chain couples TRBV7-2 to TRBJ1-1; no clear D gene. CDR1 is SGHTA, CDR2 FQGNSA, per germline. The V end was cut by 4 bases, the J end by 5 bases, with 14 bases between. The CDR3 has 14 amino acids. CDR3 nucleotide sequence: TGTGCCAGCAGCTCGGAGGTCCACGGGACTGAAGCTTTCTTT. Encoded protein: CASSSEVHGTEAFF.